This T cell receptor (beta chain) came from a study of beta chain features in type 1 diabetes. This clone was counted a few times. Expressed TCRB transcripts were sequenced because the entire RNA isolate underwent reverse transcription. Deep immunoSEQ sequencing covered naive, central memory and regulatory T cell samples. Only in-frame clones appear in the TCRdb table, and some are missing; sequencing was by immunoSEQ multiplex PCR. This table has 130,000 to 150,000 clones, 10% appearing once. The source is a man aged 18 to 30 in good health. What was sequenced was naive CD4+ T cells from blood.

In DNA form, the CDR3 reads TGTGCCAGCAGCCAATCGGGACAGGGGGCCTACGAGCAGTACTTC. Protein product: CASSQSGQGAYEQYF. V gene TRBV14 combines with J gene TRBJ2-7; 11 nucleotides line up with TRBD1. CDR3 length: 15 residues. V trimming: 2 bases; J trimming: 2 bases; junction bases outside the gene matches: 2. Germline CDR1 SGHDN, CDR2 FVKESK.